The sample holds one count of the clone carrying this TCR beta chain. The data belong to a study of blood T cell repertoires in COVID-19. At the level of the study: The United States, Italy and Spain provided the acute and convalescent COVID-19 samples. From T cells, B-cell-depleted T cells, or PBMCs came the material, which was cDNA or gDNA.

Trimming shortened V by 4 bases and J by 4 bases, and 13 bases separated the two germline ends. The germline CDR1 and CDR2 sequences are SGHDN and FVKESK. CDR3 length: 14 residues. As processed by the authors: Estimates of nucleated cell counts were drawn from the amplification of reference gene primers. The repertoire was sequenced with immunoSEQ multiplex PCR; TCRdb's copy has only in-frame clones and lacks some. V and J calls and clone size follow that table, whereas D and trimming were derived from the DNA. The data show about 220,000 clones, roughly 84% seen once. The TCR comes from a woman aged 60-70 years who had recovered from COVID-19. The V call is TRBV14, the J call TRBJ1-2; tentatively, D is TRBD1 (6 bases). Sequencing input: peripheral blood. The CDR3 DNA is TGTGCCAGCAGCCGACGGGGGGGCGGCTATGGCTACACCTTC. Protein: CASSRRGGGYGYTF.